The 2 T cell receptor beta chains listed next were all sequenced from one sample in a study of blood T cell repertoires in COVID-19. Sequencing used immunoSEQ multiplex PCR; TCRdb keeps in-frame clones, though not all of them. The sample shows roughly 36,000 clones, over 80% of them seen only once. Sequenced: peripheral blood. The receptor set was obtained from a man aged 50 to 59 with active or convalescent COVID-19.

Details on this clone: The DNA is omitted, as the CDR3 cannot be located on it reliably, and the CDR3 follows TCRdb's listing. The chain couples TRBV7-7 to TRBJ2-5; TRBD2 is taken as the D call from the table, unchecked against the DNA. Per germline, CDR1 SSHAT and CDR2 FNYEAQ (reference sequence). 12 amino acids form the CDR3, both terminal residues included. This CDR3 is CASTPVGSGSYF.

The V call is TRBV29-1, the J call TRBJ2-7; the D gene is possibly TRBD1 (5 bases). The CDR3 is 13 residues long. CDR1 SQVTM and CDR2 ANQGSEA come from the germline V gene. Deletions cut 7 bases from V and 0 bases from J, with 13 bases between. DNA of the CDR3: TGCAGCGCGGAAGGGGCGAGCTCCTACGAGCAGTACTTC. Translated: CSAEGASSYEQYF.